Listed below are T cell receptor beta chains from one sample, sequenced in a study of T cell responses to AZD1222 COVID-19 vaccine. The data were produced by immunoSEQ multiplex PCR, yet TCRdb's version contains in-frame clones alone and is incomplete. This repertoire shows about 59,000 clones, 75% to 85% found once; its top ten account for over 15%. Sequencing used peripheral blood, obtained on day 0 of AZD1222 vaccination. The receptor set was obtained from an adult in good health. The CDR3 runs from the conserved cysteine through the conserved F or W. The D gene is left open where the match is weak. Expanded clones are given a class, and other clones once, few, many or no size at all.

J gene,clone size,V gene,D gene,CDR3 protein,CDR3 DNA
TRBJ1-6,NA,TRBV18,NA,CASSPQEQYNSPLHF,TGTGCCAGCTCACCACAAGAACAGTATAATTCACCCCTCCACTTT
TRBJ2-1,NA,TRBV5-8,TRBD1,CASSVGTVSYNEQFF,TGTGCCAGCAGCGTCGGGACAGTCTCCTACAATGAGCAGTTCTTC
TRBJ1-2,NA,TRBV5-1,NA,CASSLQPGSSDGYTF,TGCGCCAGCAGCTTGCAGCCGGGATCATCTGATGGCTACACCTTC
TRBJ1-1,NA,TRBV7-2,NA,CASSSRAPGETEAFF,TGTGCCAGCAGCTCCCGGGCCCCTGGAGAAACTGAAGCTTTCTTT
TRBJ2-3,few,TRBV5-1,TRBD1,CASSLERGQGTDTQYF,TGCGCCAGCAGCTTGGAGAGGGGGCAAGGCACAGATACGCAGTATTTT
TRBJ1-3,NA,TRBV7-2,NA,CASRSGPWTAETIYF,TGTGCCAGCAGGTCGGGACCTTGGACAGCCGAGACCATATATTTT
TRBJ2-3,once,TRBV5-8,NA,CASSFQRAGTDTQYF,TGTGCCAGCAGCTTCCAGCGGGCCGGCACAGATACGCAGTATTTT
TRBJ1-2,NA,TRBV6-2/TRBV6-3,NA,CASSSFPRDPGRYGYTF,TGTGCCAGCAGTTCTTTTCCCAGGGATCCAGGAAGGTATGGCTACACCTTC
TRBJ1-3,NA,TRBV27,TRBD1,CASKHRDRGRNTIYF,TGTGCCAGCAAACACCGGGACAGGGGTAGAAACACCATATATTTT
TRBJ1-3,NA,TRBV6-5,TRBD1,CASSYSGQGGNTIYF,TGTGCCAGCAGTTACTCCGGACAGGGGGGGAACACCATATATTTT
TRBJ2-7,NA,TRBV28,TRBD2,CASSPFGTSGIYEQYF,TGTGCCAGCAGTCCTTTCGGGACTAGCGGGATATACGAGCAGTACTTC
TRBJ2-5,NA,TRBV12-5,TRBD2,CASGPRGTSGSGQTQYF,TGTGCTAGTGGTCCCAGGGGCACTAGCGGGAGCGGTCAGACCCAGTACTTC
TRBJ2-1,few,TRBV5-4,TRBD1,CASKRDRVSYEQFF,TGTGCCAGCAAAAGGGACAGGGTAAGCTATGAGCAGTTCTTC
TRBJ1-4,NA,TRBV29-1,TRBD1,CSVEDVAGQGARGTNEKLFF,TGCAGCGTTGAAGATGTGGCGGGACAGGGGGCAAGGGGGACTAATGAAAAACTGTTTTTT
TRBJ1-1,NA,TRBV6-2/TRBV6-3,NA,CASSQTGGEAFF,TGTGCCAGCAGCCAGACGGGTGGCGAAGCTTTCTTT
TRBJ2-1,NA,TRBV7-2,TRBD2,CASSRKGGEGSYNEQFF,TGTGCCAGCAGCCGCAAGGGAGGGGAGGGGTCCTACAATGAGCAGTTCTTC
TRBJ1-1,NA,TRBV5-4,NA,CASSLEQGPATEAFF,TGTGCCAGCAGCCTGGAGCAGGGGCCCGCCACTGAAGCTTTCTTT
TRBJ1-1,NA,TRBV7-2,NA,CASSLQGNTEAFF,TGTGCCAGCAGCTTACAGGGTAACACTGAAGCTTTCTTT
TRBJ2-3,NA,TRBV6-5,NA,CASSFRTVSDTQYF,TGTGCCAGCAGTTTCCGGACAGTCTCAGATACGCAGTATTTT
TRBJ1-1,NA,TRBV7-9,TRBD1,CASSFSGTGGRTEAFF,TGTGCCAGCAGCTTTAGTGGGACAGGGGGAAGAACTGAAGCTTTCTTT
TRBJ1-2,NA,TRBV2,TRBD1,CASSRDSFYGYTF,TGTGCCAGCAGTCGGGACAGCTTCTATGGCTACACCTTC
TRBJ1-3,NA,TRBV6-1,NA,CASSEAGGTGNTIYF,TGTGCCAGCAGTGAAGCTGGGGGGACTGGAAACACCATATATTTT
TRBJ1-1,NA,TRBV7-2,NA,CASSLTGYTEAFF,TGTGCCAGCAGCTTAACAGGGTACACTGAAGCTTTCTTT
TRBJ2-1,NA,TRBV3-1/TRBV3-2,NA,CASSPRPSDNNEQFF,TGTGCCAGCAGCCCCCGCCCCTCCGATAACAATGAGCAGTTCTTC
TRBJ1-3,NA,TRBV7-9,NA,CASSFAAHGSGNTIYF,TGTGCCAGCAGCTTCGCGGCACATGGCTCTGGAAACACCATATATTTT
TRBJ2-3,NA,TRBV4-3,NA,CASSQDPDSFVNTQYF,TGCGCCAGCAGCCAAGATCCGGACTCGTTCGTTAATACGCAGTATTTT
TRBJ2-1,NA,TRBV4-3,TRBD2,CASSQGLAGDKYNEQFF,TGCGCCAGCAGCCAAGGACTAGCGGGTGATAAATACAATGAGCAGTTCTTC
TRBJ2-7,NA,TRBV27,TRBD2,CASSLRLSGSIHEQYF,TGTGCCAGCAGTCTTAGACTAAGCGGGAGTATCCACGAGCAGTACTTC
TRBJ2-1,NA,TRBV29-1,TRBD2,CSVEGGGARYNEQFF,TGCAGCGTTGAAGGGGGAGGGGCTCGGTACAATGAGCAGTTCTTC
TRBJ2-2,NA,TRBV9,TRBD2,CASSVTSGSVELFF,TGTGCCAGCAGCGTAACTAGCGGGAGTGTGGAGCTGTTTTTT
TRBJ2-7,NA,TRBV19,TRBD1,CASSDQPTGGYYEQYF,TGTGCCAGTAGTGACCAACCCACAGGGGGCTACTACGAGCAGTACTTC
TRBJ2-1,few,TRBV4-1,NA,CASSQVDIVSYNEQFF,TGCGCCAGCAGCCAAGTCGACATCGTCTCCTACAATGAGCAGTTCTTC
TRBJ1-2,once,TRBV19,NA,CASEERRNYGYTF,TGTGCCAGCGAGGAAAGGAGGAACTATGGCTACACCTTC
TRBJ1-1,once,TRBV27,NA,CASIRDTYSNTEAFF,TGTGCCAGCATTCGGGACACCTATTCGAACACTGAAGCTTTCTTT
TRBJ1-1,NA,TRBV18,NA,CASSSDALPGKAFF,TGTGCCAGCTCATCTGACGCCCTTCCGGGGAAAGCTTTCTTT
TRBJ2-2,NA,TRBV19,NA,CASSASSVSGELFF,TGTGCCAGTAGTGCCTCTAGCGTATCGGGGGAGCTGTTTTTT
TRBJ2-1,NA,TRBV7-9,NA,CASSSWLGHNEQFF,TGTGCCAGCAGCTCTTGGCTGGGTCACAATGAGCAGTTCTTC
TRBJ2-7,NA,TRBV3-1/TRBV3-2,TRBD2,CASSRTSGSSYEQYF,TGTGCCAGCAGCCGAACTAGCGGGAGTTCCTACGAGCAGTACTTC
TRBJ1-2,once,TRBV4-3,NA,CASSQDLNLVYGYTF,TGCGCCAGCAGCCAAGATTTGAACCTAGTCTATGGCTACACCTTC
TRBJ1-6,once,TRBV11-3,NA,CASSFGAGGSPLHF,TGTGCCAGCAGCTTTGGAGCGGGGGGTTCACCCCTCCACTTT
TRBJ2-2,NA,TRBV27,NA,CASSLEYTNTGELFF,TGTGCCAGCAGTTTGGAATATACGAACACCGGGGAGCTGTTTTTT
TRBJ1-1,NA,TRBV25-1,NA,CASSELGFQEAFF,TGTGCCAGCAGTGAACTGGGATTCCAAGAAGCTTTCTTT
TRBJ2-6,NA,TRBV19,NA,CASSIMGSGANVLTF,TGTGCCAGTAGTATAATGGGCTCTGGGGCCAACGTCCTGACTTTC
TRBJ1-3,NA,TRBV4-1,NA,CASSHMVLSFSTPGSGNTIYF,TGCGCCAGCAGCCATATGGTCCTCAGTTTTTCCACACCGGGCTCTGGAAACACCATATATTTT
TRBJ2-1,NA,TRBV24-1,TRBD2,CATSGRTSGNNEQFF,TGTGCCACCAGTGGTAGGACTAGCGGCAACAATGAGCAGTTCTTC
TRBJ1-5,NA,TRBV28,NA,CASSLGGRNQPQHF,TGTGCCAGCAGTTTGGGGGGGCGGAATCAGCCCCAGCATTTT
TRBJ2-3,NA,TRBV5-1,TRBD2,CASSLSASGGTDTQYF,TGCGCCAGCAGCTTGTCGGCTAGCGGAGGCACAGATACGCAGTATTTT
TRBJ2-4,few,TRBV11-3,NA,CASSLDMGGRQDIQYF,TGTGCCAGCAGCTTAGATATGGGAGGACGCCAAGACATTCAGTACTTC
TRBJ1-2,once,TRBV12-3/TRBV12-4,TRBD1,CASRISGGPGYTF,TGTGCCAGCCGGATTTCAGGGGGCCCTGGCTACACCTTC
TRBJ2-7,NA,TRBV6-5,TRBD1,CASGEQGTRGEQYF,TGTGCCAGCGGGGAACAGGGGACCCGTGGCGAGCAGTACTTC
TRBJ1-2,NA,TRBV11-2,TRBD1,CASSLGQGVTYGYTF,TGTGCCAGCAGCTTAGGCCAGGGGGTCACCTATGGCTACACCTTC
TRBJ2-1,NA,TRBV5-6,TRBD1,CASSRDVWGQGNEQFF,TGTGCCAGCAGCCGTGATGTGTGGGGACAGGGTAATGAGCAGTTCTTC
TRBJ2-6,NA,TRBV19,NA,CASSISRLSGANVLTF,TGTGCCAGTAGTATATCGAGGCTCTCTGGGGCCAACGTCCTGACTTTC
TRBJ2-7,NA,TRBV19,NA,CASSRPGDYEQYF,TGTGCCAGTAGTAGGCCAGGGGACTACGAGCAGTACTTC